Following are 30 T cell receptor beta chains from one sample sequenced in a study of blood T cell repertoires in COVID-19. Using immunoSEQ multiplex PCR, the repertoire was profiled, and TCRdb retains in-frame clones only, with some absent. The sample lists about 380,000 clones; 85% were seen once. The sample was peripheral blood. These receptors originate from a young woman with acute or convalescent COVID-19.

J is TRBJ2-3 and V is TRBV5-1; 8 bases agree with TRBD2. The trim removed 2 bases at V and 5 bases at J, leaving 4 bases unmatched. CDR1 is SGHRS, CDR2 YFSETQ, per germline. This CDR3 spans 14 amino acids. The CDR3 here is CASSFGGAEDTQYF. As DNA, the CDR3 is TGCGCCAGCAGCTTCGGGGGGGCCGAAGATACGCAGTATTTT.

This rearrangement joins TRBV9 to TRBJ1-2; no definite D call. The V end was cut by 0 bases, the J end by 0 bases, with 9 bases between. The germline V gene encodes CDR1 SGDLS and CDR2 YYNGEE. CDR3 length: 15 amino acids. CDR3 sequence: CASSVAQEANYGYTF. The CDR3 DNA sequence: TGTGCCAGCAGCGTAGCCCAGGAAGCTAACTATGGCTACACCTTC.

The V gene is TRBV27, the J gene TRBJ2-1, with 9 bases that match TRBD1. This CDR3 has 16 residues. The germline gives CDR1 MNHEY, CDR2 SMNVEV (reference sequence). After removal of 6 bases from V and 7 bases from J, the junction contained 13 bases not matched to a gene. CDR3 sequence (DNA): TGTGCCAGCAGCCGTTACCGGGACAGGGTGTCAAATGAGCAGTTCTTC. Translated, it gives CASSRYRDRVSNEQFF.

V usage is TRBV5-1 and J usage is TRBJ2-7; D might be TRBD2 (6 bases). V was cut by 0 bases and J by 4 bases, with 17 bases left in between. Germline CDR1 is SGHRS and CDR2 is YFSETQ. There are 16 residues in the CDR3. The CDR3 sequence: CASSLASGTPPYEQYF. DNA for the CDR3: TGCGCCAGCAGCTTGGCCTCAGGGACTCCACCGTACGAGCAGTACTTC. Variable domain in full (rest from reference TRBV5-1 and TRBJ2-7): KAGVTQTPRYLIKTRGQQVTLSCSPISGHRSVSWYQQTPGQGLQFLFEYFSETQRNKGNFPGRFSGRQFSNSRSEMNVSTLELGDSALYLCASSLASGTPPYEQYFGPGTRLTVT.

The V call is TRBV6-1, the J call TRBJ2-7; TRBD2 agrees at 7 bases. Germline assignment: CDR1 MNHNS and CDR2 SASEGT. The CDR3 consists of 19 residues. J gave up 7 bases and V 3 bases, and 24 bases lay outside the gene matches. The CDR3 spells CASSDQPLRSLAALGEQYF. The CDR3 region has the DNA TGTGCCAGCAGTGATCAACCTTTAAGGAGTCTAGCGGCTTTGGGTGAGCAGTACTTC.

The chain uses TRBV24-1 and TRBJ1-2; D is ambiguous. The V end lost 4 bases, the J end lost 0 bases, and 11 bases lay between the germline ends. CDR1 and CDR2 from the germline V gene are KGHDR and SFDVKD. The CDR3 is 15 amino acids. CDR3 in DNA: TGTGCCACCAGTGACCCCAACGTAGCTAACTATGGCTACACCTTC. Translated: CATSDPNVANYGYTF.

The V and J genes are TRBV2 and TRBJ1-3; D is unresolved. V was pared by 7 bases and J by 2 bases, with 9 bases between. Germline V lookup: CDR1 SNHLY, CDR2 FYNNEI. CDR3 length: 13 amino acids. CDR3 region: CASTEGAGNTIYF. For the CDR3, the DNA is TGTGCCAGCACGGAGGGAGCTGGAAACACCATATATTTT.

V gene TRBV13 combines with J gene TRBJ2-7, with D possibly matching TRBD1 (6 bases). Trimming took off 1 base at V and 0 bases at J, with 10 bases between the two ends. The germline V gene encodes CDR1 PRHDT and CDR2 FYEKMQ (reference sequence). The CDR3 is 15 residues long. The CDR3 nucleotides are TGTGCCAGCAGCTTAGAAACAGGGAGCTCCTACGAGCAGTACTTC. Encoded protein: CASSLETGSSYEQYF.

V gene TRBV15 combines with J gene TRBJ1-2, with 8 bases that match TRBD1. J gave up 8 bases and V 3 bases, and 8 bases lay outside the gene matches. The CDR3 is 14 residues long. Germline V gene lookup returns CDR1 LNHNV and CDR2 YYDKDF (reference sequence). CDR3 loop: CATSRDRASGGYTF. CDR3 nucleotides: TGTGCCACCAGCAGGGACAGGGCTTCGGGAGGCTACACCTTC.

The chain combines TRBV27 with TRBJ2-7; TRBD1 is a possible D gene (6 bases). Germline-derived CDR1 and CDR2 are MNHEY and SMNVEV (reference sequence). The CDR3 is 12 amino acids. The V end was cut by 4 bases, the J end by 6 bases, with 10 bases between. The CDR3 DNA reads as TGTGCCAGCAGTTATGGGACATCCGAGCAGTACTTC. This translates into CASSYGTSEQYF.

The chain combines TRBV27 with TRBJ1-6; no clear D gene. CDR3 length: 15 amino acids. The V gene's germline CDR1 is MNHEY and CDR2 SMNVEV (reference sequence). V lost 2 bases and J 10 bases, leaving 15 bases between the germline ends. Here the CDR3 DNA reads TGTGCCAGCAGTTTAAGCGGGGTGGGTAGATCACCCCTCCACTTT. This codes for CASSLSGVGRSPLHF.

V usage is TRBV29-1 and J usage is TRBJ1-3; D perhaps matches TRBD1 (5 bases). V dropped 3 bases and J dropped 0 bases, with 15 bases sitting between them. The CDR3 sequence is 16 residues long. The V gene's germline CDR1 is SQVTM and CDR2 ANQGSEA. The CDR3 region is CSVEPIDSFSGNTIYF. CDR3 DNA: TGCAGCGTTGAGCCCATAGACAGTTTCTCTGGAAACACCATATATTTT.

V gene TRBV30 combines with J gene TRBJ1-1; tentatively, D is TRBD1 (6 bases). V dropped 1 base and J dropped 5 bases, with 17 bases sitting between them. Germline-derived CDR1 and CDR2 are GTSNPN and SVGIG (reference sequence). This CDR3 contains 15 residues. CDR3: CAWSGGEGVRTEAFF. The CDR3 DNA reads TGTGCCTGGAGTGGGGGGGAGGGGGTAAGAACTGAAGCTTTCTTT.

The chain couples TRBV4-1 to TRBJ1-3; 8 nucleotides match TRBD1. The V segment lost 3 bases and the J segment 3 bases; nucleotides outside the gene matches: 7. CDR1 and CDR2 (germline): MGHRA, YSYEKL. The CDR3 totals 16 residues. CDR3 protein: CASSQENRGGGNTIYF. The CDR3 DNA reads TGCGCCAGCAGCCAGGAGAACAGGGGGGGTGGAAACACCATATATTTT.

CDR3 bases: TGTGCCAGCAGCTTAGACAGCCCGACCTCTGGGGCCAACGTCCTGACTTTC. Translated: CASSLDSPTSGANVLTF. The chain carries TRBV7-3 and TRBJ2-6; TRBD1 is a possible D gene (5 bases). The germline V and J ends were trimmed by 2 bases and 0 bases, with 11 bases remaining between them. The CDR3 runs 17 residues. In germline, CDR1 is SGHTA, CDR2 FQGTGA.

The genes are TRBV2 and TRBJ2-5; D ambiguous. Trimming took 0 bases from V and 7 from J, leaving 9 bases between them. The CDR3 is 13 residues long. In germline, CDR1 is SNHLY, CDR2 FYNNEI. DNA of the CDR3: TGTGCCAGCAGTGAAGCCGGGTCCAGGACCCAGTACTTC. This translates into CASSEAGSRTQYF.

The chain employs TRBV6-2 or TRBV6-3 and TRBJ1-5; TRBD1 agrees at 10 bases. The CDR3 consists of 15 residues. The J segment lost 5 bases and the V segment lost 5 bases, leaving 6 bases of the junction unmatched. Germline V gene sequence: CDR1 MNHEY, CDR2 SVGEGT. CDR3 sequence (DNA): TGTGCCAGCAGTCGGACAGGGGGGATGGATCAGCCCCAGCATTTT. Its protein is CASSRTGGMDQPQHF.

The rearrangement uses TRBV28 and TRBJ1-2; unclear D gene. This CDR3 comprises 12 residues. The V end was cut by 3 bases, the J end by 4 bases, with 6 bases between. CDR1 MDHEN and CDR2 SYDVKM come from the germline V gene. This CDR3 is CASSFGSYGYTF. DNA for the CDR3: TGTGCCAGCAGTTTTGGTAGCTATGGCTACACCTTC.

The sample holds one count of this clone. This sequence joins TRBV30 and TRBJ2-2; 8 bases fit TRBD2. Per the germline V gene, CDR1 is GTSNPN and CDR2 is SVGIG (reference sequence). J was trimmed by 1 base and V by 0 bases; bases with no gene match: 1. There are 15 residues in the CDR3. CDR3 sequence reads: CAWSVAGGNTGELFF. The CDR3 DNA is TGTGCCTGGAGTGTTGCGGGGGGGAACACCGGGGAGCTGTTTTTT.

The V and J genes are TRBV24-1 and TRBJ2-1; tentatively, D is TRBD2 (6 bases). Germline CDR1 is KGHDR and CDR2 is SFDVKD. The CDR3 runs 16 residues. Trimming took 5 bases from V and 0 from J, leaving 13 bases between them. CDR3 sequence (DNA): TGTGCCACCAGTGGCGCGGGACGGGTCTCCTACAATGAGCAGTTCTTC. This gives the protein CATSGAGRVSYNEQFF.

This sequence joins TRBV6-5 and TRBJ2-1, with 8 bases aligning to TRBD2. Unmatched junction bases numbered 6, after V lost 7 bases and J lost 4 bases. The CDR3 sequence is 14 residues long. Germline V gene data show CDR1 as MNHEY and CDR2 as SVGAGI. CDR3 residues: CASKVAGPYNEQFF. For the CDR3, the DNA is TGTGCCAGCAAAGTAGCGGGACCATACAATGAGCAGTTCTTC.

This chain connects TRBV14 to TRBJ2-5; tentatively, D is TRBD2 (7 bases). This CDR3 is 17 amino acids long. Germline lookup yields CDR1 SGHDN and CDR2 FVKESK. With 1 base removed from V and 4 bases from J, the gap between germline ends came to 19 bases. CDR3 amino acids: CASSQGSGGAGRETQYF. The CDR3 DNA reads TGTGCCAGCAGCCAAGGCTCTGGGGGGGCAGGGAGAGAGACCCAGTACTTC.

The chain combines TRBV5-4 with TRBJ2-7, with a possible D match to TRBD2 (5 bases). V was pared by 2 bases and J by 7 bases, with 10 bases between. From germline, CDR1 is SGHNT and CDR2 YYREEE (reference sequence). The CDR3 runs 12 residues. CDR3 in DNA: TGTGCCAGCAGCTTTAGTTCGGGGGAGCAGTACTTC. Residues: CASSFSSGEQYF.

The chain combines TRBV20-1 with TRBJ2-5; D gene unclear. V shed 3 bases and J shed 2 bases, with 13 bases lying between them. This CDR3 is 14 amino acids long. Germline loops: CDR1 DFQATT, CDR2 SNEGSKA (reference sequence). The CDR3 DNA is TGCAGTGCTAGTGTCGCAGGATCACAAGAGACCCAGTACTTC. Protein sequence: CSASVAGSQETQYF.

V gene TRBV30 combines with J gene TRBJ1-2, with D perhaps matching TRBD1 (5 bases). This CDR3 is 14 amino acids long. Germline loops: CDR1 GTSNPN, CDR2 SVGIG (reference sequence). V was trimmed by 4 bases and J by 2 bases, leaving 14 bases between them. This chain's CDR3 is CAWTHLGGNYGYTF. The CDR3 coding sequence is TGTGCCTGGACCCACCTCGGGGGGAACTATGGCTACACCTTC.

This clone was recorded once. The rearrangement uses TRBV30 and TRBJ2-2, with D possibly TRBD1 on 6 matching bases. Trimming shortened V by 4 bases and J by 9 bases, and 9 bases separated the two germline ends. Germline-derived CDR1 and CDR2 are GTSNPN and SVGIG (reference sequence). This CDR3 spans 11 amino acids. CDR3 in amino acids: CAWTQGRELFF. DNA for the CDR3: TGTGCCTGGACTCAGGGGCGGGAGCTGTTTTTT.

The CDR3, as DNA: TGCGCCAGCAGCCAAGATCGGGGCGGGAGCACCTACGAGCAGTACTTC. This translates into CASSQDRGGSTYEQYF. V usage is TRBV4-1 and J usage is TRBJ2-7, with 7 bases lining up with TRBD2. J lost 2 bases, V lost 0 bases, and 7 bases had no gene match. The CDR3 is made up of 16 amino acids. Germline V gene lookup returns CDR1 MGHRA and CDR2 YSYEKL.

The genes are TRBV10-3 and TRBJ2-1, with 8 bases matching TRBD2. V shed 5 bases and J 3 bases; nucleotides not matched to a gene: 9. The CDR3 contains 16 residues. Germline values: CDR1 ENHRY, CDR2 SYGVKD. The CDR3 loop is CAISRRRAGVYNEQFF. CDR3 DNA sequence: TGTGCCATCAGTAGGCGCAGAGCGGGAGTCTACAATGAGCAGTTCTTC.

This clone showed up just once. J is TRBJ1-5 and V is TRBV19; 7 bases fit TRBD1. The CDR3 loop spans 16 amino acids. Per the germline V gene, CDR1 is LNHDA and CDR2 is SQIVND (reference sequence). Trimming took 7 bases from V and 6 from J; bases not matched to a gene: 15. In nucleotides, the CDR3 is TGTGCCAGTACGGCCACCAGACAGGGCAGGCTTCAGCCCCAGCATTTT. This translates into CASTATRQGRLQPQHF. Together with reference TRBV19 and TRBJ1-5, the CDR3 gives the full variable domain: DGGITQSPKYLFRKEGQNVTLSCEQNLNHDAMYWYRQDPGQGLRLIYYSQIVNDFQKGDIAEGYSVSREKKESFPLTVTSAQKNPTAFYLCASTATRQGRLQPQHFGDGTRLSIL.

The V and J genes are TRBV7-3 and TRBJ2-7, with a tentative D call TRBD1 (7 bases). The CDR3 contains 14 residues. Trimming cost V 5 bases and J 4 bases, with 15 bases left between them. Germline-derived CDR1 and CDR2 are SGHTA and FQGTGA. CDR3 sequence: CASSPQQGRYEQYF. In DNA form, the CDR3 reads TGTGCCAGCAGCCCACAACAGGGGAGGTACGAGCAGTACTTC.